The 14 T cell receptor beta chains below were found in one sample sequenced in a study of technical replicates of blood from several donors. The data were produced by immunoSEQ multiplex PCR, yet TCRdb's version contains in-frame clones alone and is incomplete. The table records 80,000 to 95,000 clones, roughly 94% of them present only once. Sequencing was carried out using T cells isolated from PBMCs. These receptors were obtained from a human donor in good health.

This chain joins TRBV5-6 and TRBJ2-5, with no clear D. The CDR3 loop spans 13 amino acids. Germline V lookup: CDR1 SGHDT, CDR2 YYEEEE. V lost 1 base, J lost 5 bases, and 9 bases lay in between. For the CDR3, the DNA is TGTGCCAGCAGCTTGACGGTCGGGGAGACCCAGTACTTC. It codes for CASSLTVGETQYF. Full variable domain (remainder filled in from reference TRBV5-6 and TRBJ2-5): DAGVTQSPTHLIKTRGQQVTLRCSPKSGHDTVSWYQQALGQGPQFIFQYYEEEERQRGNFPDRFSGHQFPNYSSELNVNALLLGDSALYLCASSLTVGETQYFGPGTRLLVL.

The V gene is TRBV21-1, the J gene TRBJ1-5. TRBV21-1 is deemed a pseudogene. The CDR3 length is 17 residues. The CDR3 region is CASSKLSRGCCNQPQHF. The CDR3 DNA reads TGTGCCAGCAGCAAACTGAGTCGCGGGTGTTGCAATCAGCCCCAGCATTTT.

V usage is TRBV2 and J usage is TRBJ1-1; 7 bases line up with TRBD1. Germline CDR1 is SNHLY and CDR2 is FYNNEI. Germline trimming cut 8 bases from V and 7 bases from J; bases unmatched to any gene: 7. This CDR3 spans 12 amino acids. The CDR3: CASDRGTVEAFF. CDR3 DNA sequence: TGTGCCAGCGATAGGGGGACAGTTGAAGCTTTCTTT. Combining the CDR3 with reference TRBV2 and TRBJ1-1 gives the whole variable domain EPEVTQTPSHQVTQMGQEVILRCVPISNHLYFYWYRQILGQKVEFLVSFYNNEISEKSEIFDDQFSVERPDGSNFTLKIRSTKLEDSAMYFCASDRGTVEAFFGQGTRLTVV.

V usage is TRBV7-2 and J usage is TRBJ2-7; possible D gene TRBD2, 5 bases. Germline CDR1 SGHTA, CDR2 FQGNSA. Trimming took 5 bases from V and 7 from J, leaving 12 bases between them. This CDR3 region has 12 residues. The CDR3 spells CASSGRLKEQYF. As DNA, the CDR3 is TGTGCCAGCAGCGGACGACTAAAGGAGCAGTACTTC.

The V and J genes are TRBV6-5 and TRBJ1-1; no clear D gene. Germline V CDR1 and CDR2: MNHEY, SVGAGI. V lost 5 bases, J lost 2 bases, and 12 bases lay in between. The CDR3 is 14 residues long. The CDR3 region has the DNA TGTGCCAGCAGTCACTACGGCGGTAACACTGAAGCTTTCTTT. It is translated as CASSHYGGNTEAFF.

The chain is built from TRBV9 and TRBJ2-6; 8 bases map to TRBD2. The CDR3 length is 15 residues. Germline trimming cut 4 bases from V and 0 bases from J; bases unmatched to any gene: 0. CDR1 and CDR2 (germline): SGDLS, YYNGEE. The CDR3 region is CASSTSGSGANVLTF. The DNA of the CDR3 is TGTGCCAGCAGCACTAGCGGCTCTGGGGCCAACGTCCTGACTTTC.

The chain joins TRBV11-2 to TRBJ2-3, with 8 bases identical to TRBD1. The length of the CDR3 is 16 residues. The trim removed 5 bases at V and 5 bases at J, leaving 12 bases unmatched. The V gene's germline CDR1 is SGHAT and CDR2 FQNNGV. CDR3 sequence reads: CASSIGAGGRGDTQYF. The CDR3 DNA follows: TGTGCCAGCAGCATAGGGGCAGGGGGCAGGGGAGATACGCAGTATTTT.

The CDR3, as DNA: TGTGCCAGTAGTGAAAAAGACAGGGGAGCTTATGGCTACACCTTC. Translated, it gives CASSEKDRGAYGYTF. This chain uses TRBV19 with TRBJ1-2; 8 bases align to TRBD1. Trimming removed 5 bases from V and 5 bases from J; junction bases left unmatched: 10. Germline CDR1 reads LNHDA; CDR2 reads SQIVND (reference sequence). The CDR3 has 15 amino acids.

V usage is TRBV11-2 and J usage is TRBJ1-6; 7 bases agree with TRBD1. CDR1 and CDR2 (germline): SGHAT, FQNNGV. J was trimmed by 9 bases and V by 4 bases; bases with no gene match: 9. The CDR3 has 15 residues. CDR3 region: CASSSIRDSLSPLHF. The CDR3 DNA reads TGTGCCAGCAGCTCTATCCGGGACAGCCTTTCACCCCTCCACTTT.

This clone has just one count. As DNA, the CDR3 is TGTGCCAGTAGTTTAACCCACAGGGTGCTAGACGAGCAGTACTTC. Its translation is CASSLTHRVLDEQYF. The chain joins TRBV19 to TRBJ2-7; a possible D gene is TRBD1 (6 bases). Germline CDR1 LNHDA, CDR2 SQIVND (reference sequence). The CDR3 contains 15 residues. The V end was cut by 5 bases, the J end by 5 bases, with 19 bases between.

The chain has TRBV6-1 and TRBJ1-2; a weak D match, TRBD1 (6 bases). V shed 5 bases and J shed 4 bases, with 14 bases lying between them. The CDR3 has 14 residues. From germline, CDR1 is MNHNS and CDR2 SASEGT. Here the CDR3 reads CASSPEQGFYGYTF. Here the CDR3 DNA reads TGTGCCAGCAGTCCTGAACAGGGCTTCTATGGCTACACCTTC.

This chain links TRBV19 with TRBJ1-1, with TRBD1 matching over 8 bases. Germline loops: CDR1 LNHDA, CDR2 SQIVND (reference sequence). The V gene end was trimmed by 10 bases and the J gene end by 0 bases; junction bases not matched to a gene: 7. This CDR3 contains 14 residues. The DNA for the CDR3 is TGTGCCACTAGGACAGGGACGTTGAACACTGAAGCTTTCTTT. Translated, it gives CATRTGTLNTEAFF.

This chain joins TRBV27 and TRBJ2-7; D perhaps matches TRBD1 (6 bases). The V end was cut by 6 bases, the J end by 3 bases, with 15 bases between. The CDR3 loop spans 14 amino acids. Looked up from germline, CDR1 is MNHEY and CDR2 is SMNVEV (reference sequence). As DNA, the CDR3 is TGTGCCAGCAGGACAGGTCAAGACTTCTACGAGCAGTACTTC. It encodes CASRTGQDFYEQYF.

V usage is TRBV15 and J usage is TRBJ2-1, with a possible D match to TRBD2 (5 bases). The CDR3 sequence is 18 residues long. V lost 0 bases, J lost 0 bases, and 15 bases lay in between. CDR1 is LNHNV and CDR2 is YYDKDF in the germline V gene (reference sequence). CDR3 loop: CATSRDIREGSSYNEQFF. CDR3 in DNA: TGTGCCACCAGCAGAGATATTCGGGAAGGCAGCTCCTACAATGAGCAGTTCTTC.